The 20 T cell receptor beta chains listed next were all sequenced from one sample in a study of cytomegalovirus exposure and HLA in healthy donors. It was with 60 Vbeta and 13 Jbeta primers that the PCR ran. Some clones are missing from TCRdb's copy, which holds only in-frame ones; the method was immunoSEQ multiplex PCR. The repertoire has about 160,000 clones, over 65% of them found once; the top ten carry around 3.3%. What was sequenced was PBMCs. The source of these receptors is a woman aged 40 to 50 in good health and CMV-seronegative.

This chain connects TRBV7-6 to TRBJ1-1; tentative D call: TRBD1 (5 bases). Trimming removed 0 bases at V and 7 bases at J, with 9 bases between. The CDR3 spans 13 residues. Germline CDR1 reads SGHVS; CDR2 reads FNYEAQ. This CDR3 is CASSLARQGEAFF. The CDR3 coding sequence is TGTGCCAGCAGCTTAGCGCGCCAGGGTGAAGCTTTCTTT.

The J gene is TRBJ2-5, the V gene TRBV5-1; D unresolved. Looked up from germline, CDR1 is SGHRS and CDR2 is YFSETQ. Trimming took 3 bases from V and 1 from J, leaving 10 bases between them. The CDR3 is 14 amino acids. The CDR3 DNA sequence: TGCGCCAGCAGCTCTCGACGGAGCCAAGAGACCCAGTACTTC. Protein product: CASSSRRSQETQYF. The variable domain in full, with the rest retrieved from reference TRBV5-1 and TRBJ2-5, is KAGVTQTPRYLIKTRGQQVTLSCSPISGHRSVSWYQQTPGQGLQFLFEYFSETQRNKGNFPGRFSGRQFSNSRSEMNVSTLELGDSALYLCASSSRRSQETQYFGPGTRLLVL.

V and J are TRBV6-5 and TRBJ1-2, with D tentatively TRBD1 (6 bases). Per the germline V gene, CDR1 is MNHEY and CDR2 is SVGAGI. V was trimmed by 4 bases and J by 4 bases, leaving 13 bases between them. The CDR3 spans 14 residues. The CDR3 spells CASSSAGTTYGYTF. CDR3 coding DNA: TGTGCCAGCAGTTCAGCCGGGACAACCTATGGCTACACCTTC.

This chain connects TRBV7-9 to TRBJ1-1, with TRBD1 identical over 7 bases. The germline V gene encodes CDR1 SEHNR and CDR2 FQNEAQ (reference sequence). CDR3 length equals 15 residues. V dropped 3 bases and J dropped 1; count of bases not matched to a gene: 5. In DNA form, the CDR3 reads TGTGCCAGCAGCTTCACAGGGGATCCGAACACTGAAGCTTTCTTT. It specifies CASSFTGDPNTEAFF.

This chain links TRBV28 with TRBJ1-2; a possible D gene is TRBD1 (6 bases). The germline V gene has CDR1 MDHEN and CDR2 SYDVKM. This CDR3 has 12 residues. The CDR3 region is CTVGGTPYGYTF. The CDR3 coding sequence is TGTACGGTCGGTGGGACACCGTATGGCTACACCTTC.

The chain employs TRBV19 and TRBJ2-2; the D gene is possibly TRBD1 (5 bases). The germline V gene encodes CDR1 LNHDA and CDR2 SQIVND (reference sequence). The CDR3 runs to 13 residues. Trimming pared 6 bases from V and 8 bases from J, leaving 13 bases between. The CDR3 region is CASRSRVVGELFF. CDR3 DNA: TGTGCCAGTAGGAGCAGGGTGGTTGGGGAGCTGTTTTTT.

This clone turned up a few times. The gene calls are TRBV2 and TRBJ2-2; 9 positions agree with TRBD1. J gave up 3 bases and V 6 bases, and 5 bases lay outside the gene matches. Germline CDR1 SNHLY, CDR2 FYNNEI. The length of the CDR3 is 15 residues. The chain's CDR3 is CASRAGQGHTGELFF. The DNA for the CDR3 is TGTGCCAGCAGGGCGGGACAGGGCCACACCGGGGAGCTGTTTTTT.

This clone was observed a handful of times. The chain has TRBV7-3 and TRBJ2-1; 11 positions agree with TRBD2. Germline V gene sequence: CDR1 SGHTA, CDR2 FQGTGA. V was clipped by 5 bases and J by 4 bases; unmatched bases: 7. This CDR3 contains 16 residues. The DNA for the CDR3 is TGTGCCAGCAGCCCCCTTTCTAGCGGGGGGTACAATGAGCAGTTCTTC. It translates to CASSPLSSGGYNEQFF.

J is TRBJ2-3 and V is TRBV5-1; TRBD1 matches 7 bases. The CDR3 totals 15 residues. Germline V gene sequence: CDR1 SGHRS, CDR2 YFSETQ. V was pared by 0 bases and J by 5 bases, with 6 bases of the junction left unmatched. The CDR3 DNA is TGCGCCAGCAGCTTGGCCGAGGGGGCAGTAGATACGCAGTATTTT. It specifies CASSLAEGAVDTQYF. The entire variable domain, with the rest obtained from reference TRBV5-1 and TRBJ2-3, is as follows: KAGVTQTPRYLIKTRGQQVTLSCSPISGHRSVSWYQQTPGQGLQFLFEYFSETQRNKGNFPGRFSGRQFSNSRSEMNVSTLELGDSALYLCASSLAEGAVDTQYFGPGTRLTVL.

This clone was detected a few times. This chain uses TRBV28 with TRBJ1-1; D call uncertain. V dropped 6 bases and J dropped 1 base, with 9 bases sitting between them. CDR1 and CDR2 from the germline V gene are MDHEN and SYDVKM. This CDR3 has 13 amino acids. CDR3 DNA: TGTGCCAGCAGGCCGGAGAAGAACACTGAAGCTTTCTTT. It translates to CASRPEKNTEAFF.

The chain uses TRBV5-1 and TRBJ1-1; the match to TRBD1 covers 11 bases. Germline CDR1 is SGHRS and CDR2 is YFSETQ. CDR3 length: 16 residues. V was clipped by 4 bases and J by 4 bases; unmatched bases: 9. The CDR3, as DNA: TGCGCCAGCAGCAGAGGGACAGGGGGAGTGGGCACTGAAGCTTTCTTT. This sequence encodes CASSRGTGGVGTEAFF.

The gene calls are TRBV5-1 and TRBJ1-5, with D possibly TRBD1 on 5 matching bases. Germline CDR1 and CDR2: SGHRS and YFSETQ. CDR3 length: 16 amino acids. Trimming left V 4 bases short and J 4 bases short, with 18 bases between. CDR3 in amino acids: CASSRSPGGGNQPQHF. CDR3 bases: TGCGCCAGCAGCCGGTCCCCTGGGGGGGGAAATCAGCCCCAGCATTTT.

In DNA form, the CDR3 reads TGTGCTAGTGGTTCCACAGGGTCTAGCTATGGCTACACCTTC. This translates into CASGSTGSSYGYTF. The chain joins TRBV12-5 to TRBJ1-2; weak D call: TRBD1 (6 bases). Trimming stripped 4 bases from V and 4 bases from J, with 13 bases between. CDR3 length: 14 residues. Germline lookup yields CDR1 LGHNT and CDR2 FRNRAP.

The chain combines TRBV7-7 with TRBJ2-1; TRBD2 matches at 7 bases. Germline-derived CDR1 and CDR2 are SSHAT and FNYEAQ (reference sequence). The length of the CDR3 is 13 residues. V shed 6 bases, J shed 8 bases, and the junction held 7 bases outside the gene matches. The CDR3 loop is CASSSGLVDEQFF. In nucleotides, the CDR3 is TGTGCCAGCAGTTCTGGACTAGTAGATGAGCAGTTCTTC.

The rearrangement uses TRBV5-5 and TRBJ1-1; D call uncertain. This CDR3 is 14 amino acids long. V was clipped by 0 bases and J by 1 base, with 7 bases between them. CDR1 is SGHKS and CDR2 is YYEKEE in the germline V gene (reference sequence). CDR3: CASSLDATNTEAFF. The CDR3 coding sequence is TGTGCCAGCAGCTTGGATGCTACGAACACTGAAGCTTTCTTT.

The chain recombines TRBV19 with TRBJ1-4; D unresolved. This CDR3 is built from 15 residues. Trimming pared 3 bases from V and 3 bases from J, leaving 11 bases between. Germline CDR1 is LNHDA and CDR2 is SQIVND (reference sequence). The CDR3 here is CASSIQRGANEKLFF. In nucleotides, the CDR3 is TGTGCCAGTAGTATTCAACGGGGTGCTAATGAAAAACTGTTTTTT.

The rearrangement uses TRBV5-1 and TRBJ2-3, with TRBD2 matching over 8 bases. The V gene end was trimmed by 6 bases and the J gene end by 3 bases; junction bases not matched to a gene: 9. The CDR3 contains 15 residues. CDR1 and CDR2 (germline): SGHRS, YFSETQ. CDR3 nucleotide sequence: TGCGCCAGCACCCAGAGCGGACTAGCAACAGATACGCAGTATTTT. It is translated as CASTQSGLATDTQYF.

Written as DNA, the CDR3 is TGTGCCAGCAGCAGGGACAGGAACACTGAAGCTTTCTTT. Its protein product is CASSRDRNTEAFF. The J gene is TRBJ1-1, the V gene TRBV11-2, with 7 bases matching TRBD1. This CDR3 region has 13 residues. CDR1 SGHAT and CDR2 FQNNGV come from the germline V gene. V gave up 5 bases and J gave up 1 base; unmatched junction bases: 1. The variable domain in full, completed from reference TRBV11-2 and TRBJ1-1, reads EAGVAQSPRYKIIEKRQSVAFWCNPISGHATLYWYQQILGQGPKLLIQFQNNGVVDDSQLPKDRFSAERLKGVDSTLKIQPAKLEDSAVYLCASSRDRNTEAFFGQGTRLTVV.

This sequence joins TRBV16 and TRBJ1-1, with D perhaps TRBD1 (6 bases). CDR1 KGHSY and CDR2 FQNENV come from the germline V gene. This CDR3 contains 13 residues. Trimming removed 2 bases at V and 7 bases at J, with 11 bases between. For the CDR3, the DNA is TGTGCCAGCAGCCAACCAACAGGGAGTGAAGCTTTCTTT. As protein: CASSQPTGSEAFF.

The chain is built from TRBV18 and TRBJ2-1, with D perhaps matching TRBD2 (6 bases). The CDR3 is made up of 12 amino acids. Germline-derived CDR1 and CDR2 are KGHSH and LQKENI. With 2 bases removed from V and 9 bases from J, the gap between germline ends came to 8 bases. CDR3 protein: CASSPNGSEQFF. The CDR3 bases are TGTGCCAGCTCACCAAACGGGAGTGAGCAGTTCTTC. Full variable domain (missing parts from reference TRBV18 and TRBJ2-1): NAGVMQNPRHLVRRRGQEARLRCSPMKGHSHVYWYRQLPEEGLKFMVYLQKENIIDESGMPKERFSAEFPKEGPSILRIQQVVRGDSAAYFCASSPNGSEQFFGPGTRLTVL.